Sequencing of this T cell receptor beta chain was carried out in a study of human T cells and chemical hapten exposure. Study overall: The study lasted approximately 26 weeks, and patients were dosed weekly with diphenylcyclopropenone on the scalp throughout.

As the library was built, unique molecular identifiers were attached to individual cDNA molecules. TCRdb re-derived calls from the RACE reads in MiXCR, one entry per CDR3 protein. The sample contains 95,000 or so distinct CDR3 sequences, about an eighth of which appear only once. The time point denotes: patch test 2, 6 weeks after DPC sensitization. Treatment in this sample: therapeutic diphenylcyclopropenone sensitization with weekly scalp DPC. Extraction yielded total RNA from whole blood (unfractionated). Germline values: CDR1 SQVTM, CDR2 ANQGSEA. Trimming removed 5 bases at V and 0 bases at J, with 10 bases between. This CDR3 comprises 13 residues. This clonotype has just a few counts.

V is TRBV29-1 and J is TRBJ1-1, with D uncertain. The receptor was derived from a woman in her thirties or forties with alopecia areata. Some clones in this sample may be carry-over from other donors' samples. This specimen consisted of whole blood, obtained in connection with sensitization to the hapten diphenylcyclopropenone (DPC). The DNA for the CDR3 is TGCAGCGTTTTCCCAGGCCTGAACACTGAAGCTTTCTTT. Protein product: CSVFPGLNTEAFF.